A single sample is the source of the 27 T cell receptor beta chains below, sequenced in a study of CD8 T cells in Susac syndrome. Random-hexamer reverse transcription was applied to roughly 0.5 to 1 ug RNA. In TCRdb, the immunoSEQ multiplex PCR reads were re-called with MiXCR into one record per CDR3 protein. The sample holds about 190,000 distinct CDR3 sequences, roughly 94% seen once. The sequencing input was CD4+ T cells from PBMCs. The receptors were gathered from a human donor in good health.

This chain uses TRBV25-1 with TRBJ1-1; no firm D call. Germline assignment: CDR1 MGHDK and CDR2 SYGVNS. This CDR3 contains 13 residues. The germline V and J ends were trimmed by 1 base and 2 bases, with 5 bases remaining between them. The CDR3 region is CASSEFGNTEAFF. CDR3 nucleotide sequence: TGTGCCAGCAGTGAATTCGGCAACACTGAAGCTTTCTTT.

The chain joins TRBV29-1 to TRBJ1-2, with D possibly matching TRBD1 (5 bases). CDR3 length: 12 residues. The germline V gene has CDR1 SQVTM and CDR2 ANQGSEA. Trimming took 4 bases from V and 1 from J, leaving 7 bases between them. The CDR3 loop reads CSVGRGNYGYTF. CDR3 nucleotide sequence: TGCAGCGTTGGAAGGGGTAACTATGGCTACACCTTC.

The CDR3 DNA is TGTGCCAGCATGCGGGAGATCAGCAATGAGCAGTTCTTC. It encodes CASMREISNEQFF. V is TRBV25-1 and J is TRBJ2-1, with 7 nucleotides matching TRBD2. Germline CDR1 and CDR2: MGHDK and SYGVNS. V lost 7 bases and J lost 6; bases outside the gene matches: 6. This CDR3 has 13 residues.

The chain recombines TRBV27 with TRBJ2-1; D is ambiguous. The CDR3 runs 16 residues. Trimming took 3 bases from V and 2 from J, leaving 14 bases between them. CDR1 is MNHEY, CDR2 SMNVEV, per germline (reference sequence). CDR3 in amino acids: CASSFSFTQTYNEQFF. The CDR3 coding sequence is TGTGCCAGCAGTTTCTCCTTTACGCAAACCTACAATGAGCAGTTCTTC.

The chain combines TRBV28 with TRBJ2-2; D perhaps matches TRBD1 (6 bases). V lost 10 bases, J lost 3 bases, and 12 bases lay in between. The germline gives CDR1 MDHEN, CDR2 SYDVKM. This CDR3 has 13 amino acids. CDR3 sequence reads: CAMGASDTGELFF. CDR3 nucleotide sequence: TGTGCCATGGGGGCTTCGGACACCGGGGAGCTGTTTTTT.

V and J are TRBV20-1 and TRBJ2-5; no definite D call. Germline loops: CDR1 DFQATT, CDR2 SNEGSKA (reference sequence). The ends were cut back, 0 bases at V and 5 bases at J, with 4 bases in the middle. CDR3 length: 11 amino acids. The CDR3, as DNA: TGCAGTGCTAGAGAAACGGAGACCCAGTACTTC. This gives the protein CSARETETQYF.

This clonotype has only one observation. The rearrangement joins TRBV20-1 to TRBJ2-3; D is ambiguous. The CDR3 spans 11 residues. The germline gives CDR1 DFQATT, CDR2 SNEGSKA (reference sequence). Deletions cut 5 bases from V and 2 bases from J, with 5 bases between. In nucleotides, the CDR3 is TGCAGTGCTGGCGACACAGATACGCAGTATTTT. It codes for CSAGDTDTQYF.

The V and J genes are TRBV19 and TRBJ1-5; D not certain. The V end was cut by 5 bases, the J end by 6 bases, with 8 bases between. Germline CDR1 LNHDA, CDR2 SQIVND (reference sequence). The CDR3 runs to 12 residues. The CDR3 loop reads CASSGSTQPQHF. CDR3 sequence (DNA): TGTGCCAGTAGTGGGTCAACTCAGCCCCAGCATTTT. Variable domain in full (rest from reference TRBV19 and TRBJ1-5): DGGITQSPKYLFRKEGQNVTLSCEQNLNHDAMYWYRQDPGQGLRLIYYSQIVNDFQKGDIAEGYSVSREKKESFPLTVTSAQKNPTAFYLCASSGSTQPQHFGDGTRLSIL.

The J gene is TRBJ2-6, the V gene TRBV30; D unclear. Germline V gives CDR1 GTSNPN, CDR2 SVGIG (reference sequence). This CDR3 has 15 amino acids. The V and J ends lost 2 bases and 0 bases respectively, with 8 bases between them. The CDR3 DNA follows: TGTGCCTGGAGTTCGGGTAACTCTGGGGCCAACGTCCTGACTTTC. As protein: CAWSSGNSGANVLTF.

V is TRBV6-1 and J is TRBJ2-5; 13 bases are a match to TRBD2. The CDR3 loop spans 13 amino acids. Trimming cost V 8 bases and J 5 bases; bases outside gene matches: 2. The V gene's germline CDR1 is MNHNS and CDR2 SASEGT. The CDR3 coding sequence is TGTGCCAGCGGGACTAGCGGGACTGAGACCCAGTACTTC. This translates into CASGTSGTETQYF.

The chain carries TRBV28 and TRBJ2-7; D gene unclear. The CDR3 length is 13 residues. Germline assignment: CDR1 MDHEN and CDR2 SYDVKM. The V end lost 3 bases, the J end lost 0 bases, and 6 bases lay between the germline ends. The CDR3 nucleotides are TGTGCCAGCAGTTTTGGGGTCTCCTACGAGCAGTACGTC. Protein sequence: CASSFGVSYEQYV.

The table lists this clonotype with a count of one. This chain joins TRBV29-1 and TRBJ2-2; D is perhaps TRBD2 (5 bases). CDR1 and CDR2 (germline): SQVTM, ANQGSEA. Trimming removed 3 bases at V and 4 bases at J, with 9 bases between. There are 13 residues in the CDR3. This CDR3 is CSVEVTSTGELFF. In DNA form, the CDR3 reads TGCAGCGTTGAGGTTACTAGCACCGGGGAGCTGTTTTTT.

The chain links TRBV7-8 to TRBJ1-1, with 7 bases lining up with TRBD1. Per the germline V gene, CDR1 is SGHVS and CDR2 is FQNEAQ. The CDR3 has 16 residues. Trimming took 5 bases from V and 0 from J; bases not matched to a gene: 9. CDR3 nucleotides: TGTGCCAGCAGCCCAAAAGCGGGACAGTTGAACACTGAAGCTTTCTTT. Its protein is CASSPKAGQLNTEAFF.

The V call is TRBV23-1, the J call TRBJ2-7; TRBD1 matches at 7 bases. TRBV23-1 is designated an ORF whose function remains uncertain. The CDR3 runs 13 residues. The J segment lost 6 bases and the V segment lost 7 bases, leaving 9 bases of the junction unmatched. Written as DNA, the CDR3 is TGCGCCAGCATTTTTGACAGGGCTTGCGAGCAGTACGTC. Translation: CASIFDRACEQYV.

This clonotype is a singleton in its sample. The chain has TRBV7-9 and TRBJ2-3, with TRBD1 identical over 9 bases. V shed 5 bases, J shed 4 bases, and the junction held 10 bases outside the gene matches. This CDR3 has 16 amino acids. Germline loops: CDR1 SEHNR, CDR2 FQNEAQ (reference sequence). The CDR3 region is CASSLYTGGIADTQYF. The CDR3 DNA reads TGTGCCAGCAGCCTTTATACAGGGGGCATCGCAGATACGCAGTATTTT.

This chain links TRBV6-1 with TRBJ1-5; 7 bases are a match to TRBD1. Germline lookup yields CDR1 MNHNS and CDR2 SASEGT. V lost 8 bases, J lost 3 bases, and 13 bases stayed unmatched. The CDR3 covers 16 residues. The CDR3 spells CASARQGGGLNQPQHF. The CDR3, as DNA: TGTGCCAGCGCCAGACAGGGAGGAGGCCTCAATCAGCCCCAGCATTTT.

V and J are TRBV12-3 or TRBV12-4 and TRBJ2-5, with a tentative D call TRBD2 (6 bases). The V end lost 6 bases, the J end lost 1 base, and 9 bases lay between the germline ends. The CDR3 loop spans 13 amino acids. CDR3 amino acids: CASRGGPQETQYF. CDR3 in DNA: TGTGCCAGCAGGGGAGGACCCCAAGAGACCCAGTACTTC.

The V gene is TRBV27, the J gene TRBJ2-1; D unclear. CDR1 and CDR2 from the germline V gene are MNHEY and SMNVEV (reference sequence). The V and J ends lost 7 bases and 4 bases respectively, with 14 bases between them. The CDR3 has 14 residues. This CDR3 is CASISWPPYNEQFF. CDR3 sequence (DNA): TGTGCCAGCATCTCCTGGCCCCCATACAATGAGCAGTTCTTC.

The chain combines TRBV29-1 with TRBJ2-3, with D perhaps TRBD1 (5 bases). The CDR3 runs to 16 residues. Germline CDR1 and CDR2: SQVTM and ANQGSEA. V lost 6 bases, J lost 0 bases, and 19 bases lay in between. CDR3 sequence (DNA): TGCAGCGTGCACAAGTGGGCCAGGGAAAGCACAGATACGCAGTATTTT. This encodes CSVHKWARESTDTQYF.

The chain combines TRBV23-1 with TRBJ1-6; perhaps TRBD1 as D (5 bases). TRBV23-1 is an ORF; its function is uncertain. Trimming stripped 9 bases from V and 10 bases from J, with 10 bases between. This CDR3 region has 11 residues. CDR3 sequence reads: CARDRKSPLHF. The CDR3 region has the DNA TGCGCCAGAGACAGAAAATCACCCCTCCACTTT.

This clonotype has just a few counts. The V call is TRBV3-1, the J call TRBJ2-3; D uncertain. V was trimmed by 4 bases and J by 4 bases, leaving 6 bases between them. In germline, CDR1 is LGHDT, CDR2 YNNKEL (reference sequence). The CDR3 has 12 residues. DNA for the CDR3: TGTGCCAGCAGCCTCATGGCAGATACGCAGTATTTT. Protein: CASSLMADTQYF.

The chain recombines TRBV29-1 with TRBJ2-7; D remains unclear. The CDR3 consists of 13 residues. The V and J ends lost 6 bases and 1 base respectively, with 13 bases between them. Germline CDR1 reads SQVTM; CDR2 reads ANQGSEA. CDR3 in amino acids: CSVATRVSYEQYF. The CDR3 nucleotides are TGCAGCGTGGCGACCCGGGTGTCCTACGAGCAGTACTTC.

The V call is TRBV20-1, the J call TRBJ2-5; TRBD1 matches at 7 bases. Germline V CDR1 and CDR2: DFQATT, SNEGSKA (reference sequence). This CDR3 is 13 amino acids long. J lost 4 bases, V lost 3 bases, and 5 bases had no gene match. The CDR3 loop is CSARYTGAETQYF. The CDR3 nucleotides read TGCAGTGCTAGGTATACAGGGGCAGAGACCCAGTACTTC.

The rearrangement links TRBV20-1 to TRBJ2-2, with a possible D match to TRBD2 (7 bases). V was trimmed by 6 bases and J by 2 bases, leaving 16 bases between them. This CDR3 contains 15 residues. The V gene's germline CDR1 is DFQATT and CDR2 SNEGSKA (reference sequence). The CDR3 DNA sequence: TGCAGTGCAAGAAGGGGGGGCTTAAACACCGGGGAGCTGTTTTTT. It is translated as CSARRGGLNTGELFF.

This rearrangement joins TRBV6-5 to TRBJ1-2; D may be TRBD1 (5 bases). Trimming left V 2 bases short and J 8 bases short, with 12 bases between. Germline CDR1 MNHEY, CDR2 SVGAGI. The CDR3 runs to 13 residues. CDR3 DNA: TGTGCCAGCAGTTACAGCCAGGGTAGGGGCTACACCTTC. The encoded protein is CASSYSQGRGYTF.

The chain combines TRBV9 with TRBJ2-3; tentatively, D is TRBD1 (5 bases). CDR3 length equals 14 residues. V was clipped by 2 bases and J by 6 bases, with 13 bases between them. The germline V gene has CDR1 SGDLS and CDR2 YYNGEE. In nucleotides, the CDR3 is TGTGCCAGCAGCGTGGGGCAGGCGGCCGATACGCAGTATTTT. Translation gives CASSVGQAADTQYF. Variable domain in full (rest from reference TRBV9 and TRBJ2-3): DSGVTQTPKHLITATGQRVTLRCSPRSGDLSVYWYQQSLDQGLQFLIQYYNGEERAKGNILERFSAQQFPDLHSELNLSSLELGDSALYFCASSVGQAADTQYFGPGTRLTVL.

This clonotype was seen only once. Its ends do not fully match the called genes, so a read error is possible. The chain carries TRBV2 and TRBJ2-1, with TRBD1 identical over 7 bases. Germline V lookup: CDR1 SNHLY, CDR2 FYNNEI. The CDR3 has 15 amino acids. CDR3: CASSQAEVQGNEQFF. The CDR3 DNA is TGTGCCAGCAGTCAAGCAGAGGTACAGGGGAATGAGCAGTTCTTC.